Each of the 32 T cell receptor beta chains below was sequenced from the same sample in a study of cytomegalovirus exposure and HLA in healthy donors. Primers for the PCR totalled 60 Vbeta and 13 Jbeta. The method was immunoSEQ multiplex PCR; TCRdb's version includes in-frame clones alone and lacks a portion of them. The data show over 150,000 clones, about 78% seen once. The sequencing sample was made of PBMCs. The receptors come from a woman aged 25 to 39 in good health and CMV-seronegative.

The chain employs TRBV27 and TRBJ2-1; no firm D call. The germline V gene has CDR1 MNHEY and CDR2 SMNVEV (reference sequence). The V end was cut by 1 base, the J end by 0 bases, with 13 bases between. The CDR3 sequence is 17 residues long. The CDR3 coding sequence is TGTGCCAGCAGTTTATTAGCAGCCGCGAGCTCCTACAATGAGCAGTTCTTC. It yields the protein CASSLLAAASSYNEQFF.

This clone was seen more than once but under ten times. This chain uses TRBV6-1 with TRBJ2-7; the D is unclear. This CDR3 is built from 11 residues. V was clipped by 7 bases and J by 7 bases, with 11 bases between them. Germline assignment: CDR1 MNHNS and CDR2 SASEGT. The CDR3 region has the DNA TGTGCCAGCACCTTAGCTTGGGAGCAGTACTTC. Translation: CASTLAWEQYF.

The V and J genes are TRBV7-6 and TRBJ1-1; D possibly corresponds to TRBD1 (5 bases). Per germline, CDR1 SGHVS and CDR2 FNYEAQ. The V end lost 2 bases, the J end lost 3 bases, and 10 bases lay between the germline ends. This CDR3 comprises 14 residues. The CDR3: CASSLSRVDTEAFF. The CDR3 nucleotides read TGTGCCAGCAGCTTAAGCAGGGTAGACACTGAAGCTTTCTTT. The whole variable domain, filled in from reference TRBV7-6 and TRBJ1-1, reads GAGVSQSPRYKVTKRGQDVALRCDPISGHVSLYWYRQALGQGPEFLTYFNYEAQQDKSGLPNDRFSAERPEGSISTLTIQRTEQRDSAMYRCASSLSRVDTEAFFGQGTRLTVV.

The chain couples TRBV6-1 to TRBJ2-7; D possibly corresponds to TRBD2 (6 bases). This CDR3 has 14 amino acids. The germline V gene encodes CDR1 MNHNS and CDR2 SASEGT. The V and J ends lost 7 bases and 3 bases respectively, with 16 bases between them. DNA for the CDR3: TGTGCCAGCAAGTGGGCTAGCGAGAGCTACGAGCAGTACTTC. It yields the protein CASKWASESYEQYF.

The chain couples TRBV2 to TRBJ1-1; no firm D call. V gave up 6 bases and J gave up 6 bases, with 8 bases separating them. The CDR3 has 11 amino acids. CDR1 is SNHLY, CDR2 FYNNEI, per germline. In nucleotides, the CDR3 is TGTGCCAGCAGAAGGAGGGCTGAAGCTTTCTTT. It yields the protein CASRRRAEAFF.

Turning to this clone: The same CDR3 is also encoded by other DNA sequences in this sample. The chain combines TRBV9 with TRBJ2-2; D not certain. The CDR3 contains 14 residues. Looked up from germline, CDR1 is SGDLS and CDR2 is YYNGEE. V lost 0 bases and J lost 2, with 5 bases in between. CDR3 nucleotide sequence: TGTGCCAGCAGCGTAGTCAGTAACACCGGGGAGCTGTTTTTT. Residues: CASSVVSNTGELFF. Supplemented by reference TRBV9 and TRBJ2-2, the full variable domain reads DSGVTQTPKHLITATGQRVTLRCSPRSGDLSVYWYQQSLDQGLQFLIQYYNGEERAKGNILERFSAQQFPDLHSELNLSSLELGDSALYFCASSVVSNTGELFFGEGSRLTVL.

This chain connects TRBV7-9 to TRBJ2-5, with D possibly matching TRBD2 (5 bases). Trimming stripped 1 base from V and 2 bases from J, with 11 bases between. Germline V lookup: CDR1 SEHNR, CDR2 FQNEAQ (reference sequence). The CDR3 loop spans 15 amino acids. CDR3 loop: CASSLGGNPQETQYF. The DNA of the CDR3 is TGTGCCAGCAGCTTAGGAGGGAACCCTCAAGAGACCCAGTACTTC.

This clone was seen more than once but under ten times. The V call is TRBV28, the J call TRBJ2-5; the match to TRBD1 covers 11 bases. The CDR3 runs to 16 residues. Looked up from germline, CDR1 is MDHEN and CDR2 is SYDVKM. V was clipped by 2 bases and J by 5 bases; unmatched bases: 7. In nucleotides, the CDR3 is TGTGCCAGCAGTTTACCCGGGACAGGGGGTTGGGAGACCCAGTACTTC. Translation gives CASSLPGTGGWETQYF. Together with reference TRBV28 and TRBJ2-5, the CDR3 gives the full variable domain: DVKVTQSSRYLVKRTGEKVFLECVQDMDHENMFWYRQDPGLGLRLIYFSYDVKMKEKGDIPEGYSVSREKKERFSLILESASTNQTSMYLCASSLPGTGGWETQYFGPGTRLLVL.

The J gene is TRBJ2-5, the V gene TRBV19; D is unresolved. Per germline, CDR1 LNHDA and CDR2 SQIVND (reference sequence). The CDR3 totals 12 residues. Trimming left V 6 bases short and J 5 bases short, with 10 bases between. The CDR3 region has the DNA TGTGCCAGTAGCCTGAATCGGGAGACCCAGTACTTC. The encoded protein is CASSLNRETQYF.

This clone was seen more than once but under ten times. J is TRBJ2-1 and V is TRBV29-1; TRBD2 is a possible D gene (6 bases). The CDR3 loop spans 15 amino acids. CDR1 and CDR2 from the germline V gene are SQVTM and ANQGSEA. V lost 2 bases and J lost 4, with 15 bases in between. For the CDR3, the DNA is TGCAGCGTTGAAAGGGGAAGGAGGGGTTACAATGAGCAGTTCTTC. Encoded protein: CSVERGRRGYNEQFF.

The chain uses TRBV6-5 and TRBJ2-7, with D maybe TRBD1 (5 bases). Germline CDR1 MNHEY, CDR2 SVGAGI. Between the trimmed V and J ends, which lost 10 bases and 4 bases, there was a span of 17 bases. The CDR3 consists of 13 residues. CDR3 bases: TGTGCCACCCTGGACATATCTGGGTACGAGCAGTACTTC. It specifies CATLDISGYEQYF.

V gene TRBV4-1 combines with J gene TRBJ1-4; D gene unclear. CDR3 length equals 15 residues. The V end lost 1 base, the J end lost 6 bases, and 12 bases lay between the germline ends. Germline loops: CDR1 MGHRA, CDR2 YSYEKL. The chain's CDR3 is CASSQADMGYEKLFF. Written as DNA, the CDR3 is TGCGCCAGCAGCCAAGCTGACATGGGCTATGAAAAACTGTTTTTT.

The genes are TRBV7-9 and TRBJ2-3; 11 bases match TRBD2. The V and J ends lost 2 bases and 5 bases, in that order; junction bases with no gene match: 6. The CDR3 extends over 16 amino acids. CDR1 SEHNR and CDR2 FQNEAQ come from the germline V gene (reference sequence). The CDR3 nucleotides read TGTGCCAGCAGCTTATCCACTAGCGGGAGTGGAGATACGCAGTATTTT. Translated, it gives CASSLSTSGSGDTQYF. The full variable domain, in which reference TRBV7-9 and TRBJ2-3 provide the parts outside the CDR3, is DTGVSQNPRHKITKRGQNVTFRCDPISEHNRLYWYRQTLGQGPEFLTYFQNEAQLEKSRLLSDRFSAERPKGSFSTLEIQRTEQGDSAMYLCASSLSTSGSGDTQYFGPGTRLTVL.

The chain couples TRBV15 to TRBJ1-5; D is uncertain. With 0 bases removed from V and 5 bases from J, the gap between germline ends came to 8 bases. This CDR3 has 14 residues. CDR1 and CDR2 from the germline V gene are LNHNV and YYDKDF (reference sequence). CDR3 DNA: TGTGCCACCAGCAGAGATTCGGGTTATCAGCCCCAGCATTTT. It yields the protein CATSRDSGYQPQHF.

The V gene is TRBV19, the J gene TRBJ2-5, with TRBD1 matching over 9 bases. The tail of the sequence fits TRBJ2-7 better, so the J call may be wrong. This CDR3 spans 15 amino acids. Germline CDR1 reads LNHDA; CDR2 reads SQIVND (reference sequence). Here the CDR3 reads CASSIGGQGAYEQYF. For the CDR3, the DNA is TGTGCCAGTAGTATCGGGGGACAGGGAGCTTACGAGCAGTACTTC.

The chain couples TRBV21-1 to TRBJ1-1; the table assigns TRBD1, which was not confirmed against the DNA. TRBV21-1 has pseudogene status. The CDR3 loop spans 16 amino acids. In DNA, the CDR3 is TGTGCCAGCAGCTCGTTCCCGGGACAGGGGAGGACTGAAGCTTTCTTT. The encoded protein is CASSSFPGQGRTEAFF.

This clone was found once. This chain connects TRBV11-2 to TRBJ2-7, with 8 bases identical to TRBD1. Germline V gene sequence: CDR1 SGHAT, CDR2 FQNNGV. The CDR3 runs 14 residues. V was pared by 0 bases and J by 9 bases, with 7 bases of the junction left unmatched. The DNA for the CDR3 is TGTGCCAGCAGCTTAGATCTCGGACAGGGTAGGCAGTACTTC. Amino acids: CASSLDLGQGRQYF.

V and J are TRBV21-1 and TRBJ1-1; the table names TRBD1, a call not compared with the DNA. TRBV21-1 is labeled a pseudogene. The CDR3 totals 18 residues. The CDR3, as DNA: TGTGCCAGCAGCAAACCCTGGACAGGGGTCAGGTTGAACACTGAAGCTTTCTTT. It translates to CASSKPWTGVRLNTEAFF.

The chain links TRBV27 to TRBJ2-5, with D tentatively TRBD2 (6 bases). This CDR3 contains 14 residues. V was cut by 5 bases and J by 5 bases, with 15 bases left in between. CDR1 and CDR2 (germline): MNHEY, SMNVEV (reference sequence). For the CDR3, the DNA is TGTGCCAGCAGTCGGCACGGCGCGGGGGAGACCCAGTACTTC. Translating it yields CASSRHGAGETQYF.

V gene TRBV28 combines with J gene TRBJ2-1; perhaps TRBD2 as D (5 bases). The CDR3 sequence is 13 residues long. V lost 3 bases and J 15 bases, leaving 18 bases between the germline ends. The germline gives CDR1 MDHEN, CDR2 SYDVKM. CDR3 region: CASSLVGEAPWFF. Here the CDR3 DNA reads TGTGCCAGCAGTTTGGTGGGAGAGGCTCCGTGGTTCTTC.

The chain has TRBV27 and TRBJ2-5; a weak D match, TRBD2 (6 bases). Trimming shortened V by 5 bases and J by 5 bases, and 24 bases separated the two germline ends. CDR1 MNHEY and CDR2 SMNVEV come from the germline V gene (reference sequence). There are 17 residues in the CDR3. CDR3 DNA sequence: TGTGCCAGCAGTGCCTCAGGAGGGCCTCTAAGCGGGGAGACCCAGTACTTC. As protein: CASSASGGPLSGETQYF.

V is TRBV4-1 and J is TRBJ1-4; D perhaps matches TRBD1 (5 bases). Germline V gives CDR1 MGHRA, CDR2 YSYEKL. The CDR3 sequence is 12 residues long. Trimming left V 7 bases short and J 3 bases short, with 6 bases between. CDR3 nucleotide sequence: TGCGCCAGCAAAGGGGCTAATGAAAAACTGTTTTTT. Translation gives CASKGANEKLFF.

This chain joins TRBV5-1 and TRBJ2-2, with 11 positions matching TRBD2. The CDR3 has 18 residues. The germline V gene has CDR1 SGHRS and CDR2 YFSETQ. Trimming took 3 bases from V and 1 from J; bases not matched to a gene: 8. CDR3 amino acids: CASSSNPTSGMNTGELFF. The CDR3 DNA follows: TGCGCCAGCAGCTCCAACCCGACTAGCGGGATGAACACCGGGGAGCTGTTTTTT.

This rearrangement joins TRBV4-1 to TRBJ2-4; TRBD1 might be the D (5 bases). In germline, CDR1 is MGHRA, CDR2 YSYEKL. Trimming removed 1 base from V and 0 bases from J, with 13 bases in between. This CDR3 is built from 17 residues. The DNA for the CDR3 is TGCGCCAGCAGCCAAGGGACACCACTGGGAGCCAAAAACATTCAGTACTTC. This translates into CASSQGTPLGAKNIQYF.

The chain joins TRBV30 to TRBJ2-3, with D possibly matching TRBD2 (6 bases). The V and J ends lost 0 bases and 5 bases respectively, with 12 bases between them. Germline V lookup: CDR1 GTSNPN, CDR2 SVGIG (reference sequence). The CDR3 spans 14 residues. CDR3 sequence (DNA): TGTGCCTGGAGTGTACTGGTCGGGGGAGATACGCAGTATTTT. It codes for CAWSVLVGGDTQYF.

Concerning this clone itself: Other DNA sequences in this specimen translate into the identical CDR3. The V call is TRBV2, the J call TRBJ1-2, with a possible D match to TRBD1 (6 bases). V was shortened by 4 bases and J by 0 bases, with 6 bases between the two germline ends. CDR3 length equals 13 residues. Germline V CDR1 and CDR2: SNHLY, FYNNEI. The CDR3 is CASSGTANYGYTF. In DNA, the CDR3 is TGTGCCAGCAGTGGGACAGCTAACTATGGCTACACCTTC.

This CDR3 reads CASSFLTGANQPQHF. CDR3 in DNA: TGTGCCAGCAGCTTCTTAACAGGGGCAAATCAGCCCCAGCATTTT. The chain has TRBV5-5 and TRBJ1-5; 7 bases are a match to TRBD1. The length of the CDR3 is 15 residues. Germline V CDR1 and CDR2: SGHKS, YYEKEE (reference sequence). V was pared by 2 bases and J by 4 bases, with 6 bases of the junction left unmatched.

J is TRBJ1-1 and V is TRBV7-2; TRBD1 matches at 10 bases. The CDR3 covers 14 residues. V lost 3 bases to trimming and J lost 6 bases; unmatched junction nucleotides: 4. The V gene's germline CDR1 is SGHTA and CDR2 FQGNSA. The CDR3 DNA follows: TGTGCCAGCAGCTTTAGAGGGACAGGGGCTGAAGCTTTCTTT. Translation: CASSFRGTGAEAFF.

Note on this clone: The identical CDR3 is also encoded by other nucleotide sequences in the sample. The chain has TRBV7-9 and TRBJ1-4; 7 bases fit TRBD1. The CDR3 sequence is 14 residues long. In germline, CDR1 is SEHNR, CDR2 FQNEAQ (reference sequence). V shed 1 base and J 7 bases; nucleotides not matched to a gene: 3. The CDR3 reads CASSLGQGGEKLFF. The CDR3 nucleotides read TGTGCCAGCAGCTTAGGACAGGGCGGTGAAAAACTGTTTTTT.

The gene calls are TRBV5-4 and TRBJ1-4, with 9 positions matching TRBD1. There are 14 residues in the CDR3. CDR1 SGHNT and CDR2 YYREEE come from the germline V gene (reference sequence). Trimming cost V 4 bases and J 3 bases; bases outside gene matches: 1. CDR3 residues: CASSRDRANEKLFF. CDR3 sequence (DNA): TGTGCCAGCAGCAGGGACAGGGCTAATGAAAAACTGTTTTTT.

This chain joins TRBV2 and TRBJ2-7; unclear D gene. Deletions cut 8 bases from V and 3 bases from J, with 14 bases between. The length of the CDR3 is 13 residues. In germline, CDR1 is SNHLY, CDR2 FYNNEI. The CDR3 bases are TGTGCCAGCCGGCCCCGACATAACTACGAGCAGTACTTC. Protein sequence: CASRPRHNYEQYF.

The chain uses TRBV7-9 and TRBJ2-6; D not resolved. The germline V gene encodes CDR1 SEHNR and CDR2 FQNEAQ (reference sequence). The CDR3 sequence is 15 residues long. V was cut by 1 base and J by 4 bases, with 8 bases left in between. CDR3 residues: CASSLGFLGANVLTF. The CDR3 bases are TGTGCCAGCAGCTTAGGTTTCCTCGGGGCCAACGTCCTGACTTTC.